A single sample is the source of the 18 T cell receptor beta chains below, sequenced in a study of shared clonotypes between healthy human individuals. Here immunoSEQ multiplex PCR was the method, and the copy in TCRdb shows in-frame clones only, minus some. Among approximately 740,000 clones, over 65% were seen once, and the ten largest hold under 2%. Sequenced sample: memory CD4+ T cells sorted from blood. Subset reported: CD45RA-negative fraction. The receptors were sampled from a woman aged 25-40 years in good health.

The chain is built from TRBV28 and TRBJ1-2, with D possibly matching TRBD1 (6 bases). CDR1 MDHEN and CDR2 SYDVKM come from the germline V gene. This CDR3 has 14 amino acids. V dropped 10 bases and J dropped 4 bases, with 19 bases sitting between them. The CDR3 DNA sequence: TGTGCCACCGAGCTGGGGGGGCGCGGCTATGGCTACACCTTC. Protein sequence: CATELGGRGYGYTF.

This clone has only one observation. J is TRBJ2-4 and V is TRBV5-1; 7 bases line up with TRBD2. V was pared by 5 bases and J by 3 bases, with 8 bases of the junction left unmatched. The germline V gene has CDR1 SGHRS and CDR2 YFSETQ. This CDR3 is 15 amino acids long. In DNA, the CDR3 is TGCGCCAGCAGTGACGGCGGGAGTTTCAAAAACATTCAGTACTTC. This gives the protein CASSDGGSFKNIQYF.

The V call is TRBV4-2, the J call TRBJ2-3; D unresolved. CDR1 and CDR2 from the germline V gene are LGHNA and YNFKEQ. The CDR3 runs 14 residues. The V and J ends lost 6 bases and 4 bases respectively, with 14 bases between them. Written as DNA, the CDR3 is TGTGCCAGCAGTAAAATCCTAGTCGCAGATACGCAGTATTTT. Protein: CASSKILVADTQYF.

V usage is TRBV7-2 and J usage is TRBJ1-2; 7 bases line up with TRBD1. V dropped 4 bases and J dropped 6; count of bases not matched to a gene: 8. The germline gives CDR1 SGHTA, CDR2 FQGNSA. This CDR3 has 14 amino acids. CDR3 sequence reads: CASSSPPGTDGYTF. CDR3 nucleotide sequence: TGTGCCAGCAGCTCCCCCCCCGGGACAGATGGCTACACCTTC.

With respect to this clone: Within the sample, other DNA sequences also encode this same CDR3. This rearrangement joins TRBV18 to TRBJ2-2, with D hard to call. Germline-derived CDR1 and CDR2 are KGHSH and LQKENI. The CDR3 loop spans 15 amino acids. V gave up 2 bases and J gave up 2 bases, with 9 bases separating them. In DNA, the CDR3 is TGTGCCAGCTCACCAGACCGGTTAAACACCGGGGAGCTGTTTTTT. Translating gives CASSPDRLNTGELFF.

This clone occurred a few times. This chain uses TRBV7-3 with TRBJ1-1; D is undetermined. Germline CDR1 is SGHTA and CDR2 is FQGTGA. The CDR3 has 16 residues. The germline V and J ends were trimmed by 1 base and 1 base, with 13 bases remaining between them. This chain's CDR3 is CASSLMEPIPNTEAFF. The CDR3 nucleotides read TGTGCCAGCAGCTTAATGGAGCCCATCCCGAACACTGAAGCTTTCTTT.

A word on this clone: No conserved phenylalanine or tryptophan is present at the end of the CDR3, so a read error is the likely explanation. No DNA is shown, since the ends of the CDR3 on it are uncertain; the CDR3 is the one TCRdb lists. The genes are TRBV6-1 and TRBJ1-3. The CDR3 adds up to 8 amino acids, both ends counted. CDR1 is MNHNS and CDR2 is SASEGT in the germline V gene. The CDR3 is CASSAFRG.

CDR3 nucleotide sequence: TGCGCCAGCATGCCCCCGGGGACAGGTACCACCGGGGAGCTGTTTTTT. Its protein is CASMPPGTGTTGELFF. This rearrangement joins TRBV5-1 to TRBJ2-2; 8 bases match TRBD1. CDR1 and CDR2 from the germline V gene are SGHRS and YFSETQ. The CDR3 contains 16 residues. Trimming took 6 bases from V and 4 from J; bases not matched to a gene: 11.

The chain is built from TRBV19 and TRBJ1-5, with D possibly TRBD1 on 5 matching bases. CDR1 and CDR2 from the germline V gene are LNHDA and SQIVND (reference sequence). The CDR3 loop spans 15 amino acids. Trimming took 8 bases from V and 1 from J, leaving 15 bases between them. The CDR3 nucleotides are TGTGCCAGTGCCCGGACAACATCGAGCAATCAGCCCCAGCATTTT. It translates to CASARTTSSNQPQHF.

The genes are TRBV28 and TRBJ1-1, with D perhaps matching TRBD1 (6 bases). Trimming removed 5 bases from V and 3 bases from J, with 13 bases in between. The CDR3 is 14 amino acids. Looked up from germline, CDR1 is MDHEN and CDR2 is SYDVKM. The CDR3 is CASSPIGQHTEAFF. CDR3 DNA: TGTGCCAGCAGTCCCATTGGACAGCACACTGAAGCTTTCTTT.

This clone was observed many times. The rearrangement joins TRBV6-1 to TRBJ1-3, with D possibly TRBD1 on 5 matching bases. The V gene lost 4 bases and the J gene lost 6 bases, with 31 bases spanning the gap. From germline, CDR1 is MNHNS and CDR2 SASEGT. CDR3 length: 20 amino acids. CDR3 in DNA: TGTGCCAGCAGTGTTCAACCCCGGCTAGATGGGTGGGGACCCGAAAACACCATATATTTT. It yields the protein CASSVQPRLDGWGPENTIYF.

The V and J genes are TRBV25-1 and TRBJ1-4; D is unresolved. With 8 bases removed from V and 3 bases from J, the gap between germline ends came to 25 bases. The CDR3 has 18 amino acids. Looked up from germline, CDR1 is MGHDK and CDR2 is SYGVNS. CDR3 protein: CASAGRGVQEFANEKLFF. In DNA form, the CDR3 reads TGTGCCAGCGCAGGTAGAGGAGTCCAGGAGTTCGCTAATGAAAAACTGTTTTTT.

The chain links TRBV7-2 to TRBJ2-7; TRBD1 agrees at 9 bases. This CDR3 comprises 15 residues. J gave up 1 base and V 4 bases, and 5 bases lay outside the gene matches. Germline V gene sequence: CDR1 SGHTA, CDR2 FQGNSA. In DNA, the CDR3 is TGTGCCAGCAGCTCTTGGGGGACAGGGTCCTACGAGCAGTACTTC. Encoded protein: CASSSWGTGSYEQYF.

This clone was counted ten times or more. Other DNA sequences from this sample encode an identical CDR3 as well. V gene TRBV28 combines with J gene TRBJ2-5; 7 bases agree with TRBD2. Looked up from germline, CDR1 is MDHEN and CDR2 is SYDVKM. V trimming: 6 bases; J trimming: 5 bases; junction bases outside the gene matches: 6. CDR3 length: 13 amino acids. The CDR3 DNA is TGTGCCAGCAGGGGAGGGAGTTCGGAGACCCAGTACTTC. Residues: CASRGGSSETQYF. The full variable domain, in which reference TRBV28 and TRBJ2-5 provide the parts outside the CDR3, is DVKVTQSSRYLVKRTGEKVFLECVQDMDHENMFWYRQDPGLGLRLIYFSYDVKMKEKGDIPEGYSVSREKKERFSLILESASTNQTSMYLCASRGGSSETQYFGPGTRLLVL.

The chain joins TRBV6-1 to TRBJ2-4; no definite D call. This CDR3 is 16 amino acids long. V was cut by 2 bases and J by 0 bases, with 11 bases left in between. Per the germline V gene, CDR1 is MNHNS and CDR2 is SASEGT. The CDR3 loop is CASSERRPLAKNIQYF. The CDR3 nucleotides are TGTGCCAGCAGTGAACGAAGACCCTTAGCCAAAAACATTCAGTACTTC.

This clone was seen once. This chain uses TRBV6-1 with TRBJ2-7; 8 bases map to TRBD1. Germline V gene sequence: CDR1 MNHNS, CDR2 SASEGT. With V trimmed by 11 bases and J by 2 bases, 11 bases remained unmatched. There are 14 residues in the CDR3. CDR3 coding DNA: TGTGCCTCCTCCTCCACAGGGGGGACCTACGAGCAGTACTTC. The encoded protein is CASSSTGGTYEQYF.

This clone showed up just once. The chain joins TRBV11-3 to TRBJ2-5; 7 nucleotides match TRBD2. The DNA end lines up better with TRBJ2-7; the J call may be wrong. CDR1 SGHNT and CDR2 YENEEA come from the germline V gene. The CDR3 loop spans 15 amino acids. CDR3 DNA: TGTGCCAGCAGCCCCCCTAGCGGCGGCTCCTACGAGCAGTACTTC. Protein sequence: CASSPPSGGSYEQYF.

This clone was picked up one time. J is TRBJ2-3 and V is TRBV7-6; TRBD1 agrees at 7 bases. The germline gives CDR1 SGHVS, CDR2 FNYEAQ. Trimming cost V 5 bases and J 10 bases; bases outside gene matches: 6. CDR3 length: 12 amino acids. The CDR3 region has the DNA TGTGCCAGCAGCACGACAGGGAATTCGCAGTATTTT. Amino acid sequence: CASSTTGNSQYF.